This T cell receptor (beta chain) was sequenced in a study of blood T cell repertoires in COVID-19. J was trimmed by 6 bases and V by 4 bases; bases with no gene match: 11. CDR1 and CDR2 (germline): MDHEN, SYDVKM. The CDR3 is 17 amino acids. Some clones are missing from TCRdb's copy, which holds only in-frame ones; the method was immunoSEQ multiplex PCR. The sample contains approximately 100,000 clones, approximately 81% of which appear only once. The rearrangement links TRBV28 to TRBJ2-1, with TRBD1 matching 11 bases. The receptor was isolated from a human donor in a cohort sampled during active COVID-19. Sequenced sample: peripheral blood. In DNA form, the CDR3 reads TGTGCCAGCAGTTCGTCAGCCGGGACAGGGGGTCGCAATGAGCAGTTCTTC. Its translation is CASSSSAGTGGRNEQFF.